Listed below are T cell receptor beta chains from one sample, sequenced in a study of identical twins. TCRdb passed the 5' RACE reads through MiXCR, listing each CDR3 protein once. The profile shows about 200,000 distinct CDR3 sequences, about a tenth of them singletons. The sequenced sample was memory (CD45RO+) T cells sorted from blood. Receptors were obtained from a woman aged 18-30 years in good health. Both conserved end residues are part of each CDR3. D genes are given only for firm matches. Size values are once, few and many counts, or a class for expanded clones, and some rows have none.

j_gene,v_gene,d_gene,abundance,CDR3aa,CDR3nt
TRBJ1-6,TRBV28,TRBD1,few,CASQGAVSPLHF,TGTGCCAGCCAGGGGGCTGTCTCACCCCTCCACTTT
TRBJ2-1,TRBV7-3,TRBD2,.,CASSPLLAGGGEQFF,TGTGCCAGCAGCCCGCTGCTAGCGGGGGGGGGTGAGCAGTTCTTC
TRBJ1-5,TRBV10-3,.,few,CAISEFSYQPQHF,TGTGCCATCAGTGAATTCAGTTATCAGCCCCAGCATTTT
TRBJ2-1,TRBV5-1,.,many,CASSVTTSDEQFF,TGCGCCAGCAGTGTCACCACCTCCGATGAGCAGTTCTTC
TRBJ2-7,TRBV29-1,.,many,CSVQIKPTNSYEQYF,TGCAGCGTTCAGATCAAGCCTACGAACTCCTACGAGCAGTACTTC
TRBJ1-2,TRBV6-5,.,.,CASSYPQGKSDYGYTF,TGTGCCAGCAGTTACCCGCAGGGAAAGTCGGACTATGGCTACACCTTC
TRBJ2-2,TRBV5-1,.,.,CASSAGEDLRYYNTGELFF,TGCGCCAGCAGCGCTGGGGAAGATCTTCGCTACTACAACACCGGGGAGCTGTTTTTT
TRBJ1-6,TRBV5-1,.,few,CASSEAGTGNSPLHF,TGCGCCAGCAGTGAGGCAGGGACGGGGAATTCACCCCTCCACTTT
TRBJ2-1,TRBV7-2,TRBD1,few,CASSSPDRGRIEQFF,TGTGCCAGCAGCTCCCCGGACAGGGGGCGGATTGAGCAGTTCTTC
TRBJ1-4,TRBV5-1,TRBD1,.,CASRRDSTNEKLFF,TGCGCCAGCAGGCGGGACAGCACGAATGAAAAACTGTTTTTT
TRBJ1-1,TRBV7-2,TRBD1,few,CASSLGGTGGAFF,TGTGCCAGCAGCTTGGGGGGGACAGGAGGAGCTTTCTTT
TRBJ2-2,TRBV29-1,.,few,CSGMNTGELFF,TGCAGCGGGATGAACACCGGGGAGCTGTTTTTT
TRBJ2-5,TRBV5-5,.,.,CASSWGSGSAETKYF,.
TRBJ1-2,TRBV5-5,TRBD1,few,CASSFDRGIYGYTF,TGTGCCAGCAGCTTTGACAGGGGAATCTATGGCTACACCTTC
TRBJ1-1,TRBV28,.,.,CASITRGRAAFF,TGTGCCAGCATTACCAGGGGCCGCGCGGCTTTCTTT
TRBJ1-1,TRBV6-5,TRBD1,many,CASSYQGDTEAFF,TGTGCCAGCAGTTACCAGGGGGACACTGAAGCTTTCTTT
TRBJ2-7,TRBV20-1,TRBD1,few,CSASGQDKQYF,TGCAGTGCTTCCGGACAGGACAAGCAGTACTTC
TRBJ2-3,TRBV20-1,TRBD1,many,CSAKSTGGADTQYF,TGCAGTGCAAAAAGTACAGGGGGCGCGGATACGCAGTATTTT
TRBJ2-3,TRBV12-3/TRBV12-4,.,many,CASSFNSYQDTQYF,TGTGCCAGCAGTTTTAACAGTTACCAAGATACGCAGTATTTT
TRBJ2-5,TRBV5-1,TRBD2,.,CASSLAPSGGETQYF,TGCGCCAGCAGCTTGGCCCCTAGCGGGGGTGAGACCCAGTACTTC
TRBJ1-5,TRBV30,TRBD1,few,CAWSRQGDQPQHF,TGTGCCTGGAGTAGACAGGGGGATCAGCCCCAGCATTTT
TRBJ2-3,TRBV6-2/TRBV6-3,TRBD1,few,CASSPGQDTDTQYF,TGTGCCAGCAGCCCGGGACAGGACACAGATACGCAGTATTTT
TRBJ1-4,TRBV20-1,.,.,CSAIGGTNEKLFF,TGCAGTGCTATCGGAGGAACTAATGAAAAACTGTTTTTT
TRBJ1-1,TRBV10-3,.,.,CAISFDGPNTEAFF,TGTGCCATCAGTTTTGACGGTCCGAACACTGAAGCTTTCTTT